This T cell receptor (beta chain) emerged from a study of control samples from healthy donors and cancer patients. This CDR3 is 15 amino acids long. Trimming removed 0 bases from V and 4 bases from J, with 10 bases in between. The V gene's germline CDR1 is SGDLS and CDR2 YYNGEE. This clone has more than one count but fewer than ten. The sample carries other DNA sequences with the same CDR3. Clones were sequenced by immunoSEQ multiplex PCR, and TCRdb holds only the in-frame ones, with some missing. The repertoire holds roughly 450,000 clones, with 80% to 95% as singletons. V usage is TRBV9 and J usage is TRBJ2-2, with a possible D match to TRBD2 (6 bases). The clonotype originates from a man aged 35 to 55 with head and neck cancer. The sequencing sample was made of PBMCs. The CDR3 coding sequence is TGTGCCAGCAGCGTAGACCCCGGGGGCACCGGGGAGCTGTTTTTT. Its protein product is CASSVDPGGTGELFF.